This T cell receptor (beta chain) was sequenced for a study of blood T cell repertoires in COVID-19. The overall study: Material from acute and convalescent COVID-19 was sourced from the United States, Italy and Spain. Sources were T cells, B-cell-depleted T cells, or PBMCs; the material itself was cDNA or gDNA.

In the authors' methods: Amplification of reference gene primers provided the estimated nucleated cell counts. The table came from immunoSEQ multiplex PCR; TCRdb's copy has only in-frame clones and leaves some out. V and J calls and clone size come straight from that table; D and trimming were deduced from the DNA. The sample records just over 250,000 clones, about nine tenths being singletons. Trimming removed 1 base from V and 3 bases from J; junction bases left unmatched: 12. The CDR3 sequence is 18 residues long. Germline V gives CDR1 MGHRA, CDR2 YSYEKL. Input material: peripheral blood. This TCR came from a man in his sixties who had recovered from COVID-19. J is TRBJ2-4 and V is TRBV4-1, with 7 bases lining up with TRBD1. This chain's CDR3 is CASSQGGQAGSVKNIQYF. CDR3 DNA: TGCGCCAGCAGCCAAGGAGGACAGGCGGGTTCCGTCAAAAACATTCAGTACTTC.